Each of the 29 T cell receptor beta chains below was sequenced from the same sample in a study of human CD8 memory T cell subsets. Researchers made TCR beta libraries via UMI-labeled 5' RACE. TCRdb reprocessed the 5' RACE reads; each CDR3 protein has one entry and no DNA is given. This repertoire includes fewer than 9,500 distinct CDR3 sequences. Material for sequencing was CD8+ T cells from PBMCs. These receptors all stem from a human donor in good health.

The chain joins TRBV20-1 to TRBJ2-1. CDR3 size: 15 residues. Germline assignment: CDR1 DFQATT and CDR2 SNEGSKA (reference sequence). The CDR3 sequence: CSARDNTHSYNEQFF.

The chain joins TRBV13 to TRBJ2-1; TCRdb's D call of TRBD1 is untestable without DNA. Germline CDR1 and CDR2: PRHDT and FYEKMQ (reference sequence). The CDR3 length is 15 residues. CDR3 sequence: CASSLGKGAYNEQFF.

This rearrangement joins TRBV30 to TRBJ2-3; TCRdb designates TRBD2, a call that cannot be tested without DNA. CDR1 and CDR2 from the germline V gene are GTSNPN and SVGIG (reference sequence). The CDR3 has 16 amino acids. The CDR3 protein is CAWSSGSSSGTDTQYF. Filled out from reference TRBV30 and TRBJ2-3, the complete variable domain reads SQTIHQWPATLVQPVGSPLSLECTVEGTSNPNLYWYRQAAGRGLQLLFYSVGIGQISSEVPQNLSASRPQDRQFILSSKKLLLSDSGFYLCAWSSGSSSGTDTQYFGPGTRLTVL.

The chain employs TRBV28 and TRBJ1-1. This CDR3 has 14 amino acids. The germline V gene has CDR1 MDHEN and CDR2 SYDVKM. The CDR3 here is CASSLRGRGTEAFF.

The J gene is TRBJ1-2, the V gene TRBV6-2 or TRBV6-3. Germline V gives CDR1 MNHEY, CDR2 SVGEGT. The CDR3 is made up of 13 amino acids. CDR3 residues: CASSLQPSYGYTF.

The rearrangement uses TRBV7-9 and TRBJ1-1; the TCRdb call, TRBD1, lacks DNA for checking. Germline V lookup: CDR1 SEHNR, CDR2 FQNEAQ (reference sequence). The CDR3 has 16 residues. CDR3 protein: CASRTSTGLRNTEAFF.

V is TRBV7-9 and J is TRBJ1-5. Germline-derived CDR1 and CDR2 are SEHNR and FQNEAQ (reference sequence). The CDR3 sequence is 13 residues long. The CDR3 is CASSLNSNQPQHF.

The chain has TRBV28 and TRBJ2-3; TCRdb names TRBD2, which stays unverified in the absence of DNA. Looked up from germline, CDR1 is MDHEN and CDR2 is SYDVKM. This CDR3 region has 13 residues. Here the CDR3 reads CASTGLSTDTQYF.

The V gene is TRBV5-1, the J gene TRBJ2-7; without DNA, the TCRdb call of TRBD1 cannot be checked. This CDR3 region has 15 residues. Germline CDR1 is SGHRS and CDR2 is YFSETQ. The CDR3 spells CASSWTGGDSREQYF.

The CDR3 loop is CASSPGQGLLYEQFF. The chain has TRBV7-9 and TRBJ2-1; TCRdb selects TRBD1, and the lack of DNA leaves this call unchecked. This CDR3 spans 15 amino acids. Germline CDR1 SEHNR, CDR2 FQNEAQ (reference sequence).

The J gene is TRBJ2-5, the V gene TRBV20-1; TCRdb's D call, TRBD2, is unchecked because there is no DNA. Per the germline V gene, CDR1 is DFQATT and CDR2 is SNEGSKA (reference sequence). CDR3 size: 13 residues. This CDR3 is CSARTRLEETQYF.

By frequency, this clonotype registers medium-sized. V usage is TRBV7-9 and J usage is TRBJ2-7; with no DNA, the TCRdb D assignment of TRBD2 cannot be verified. CDR1 is SEHNR and CDR2 is FQNEAQ in the germline V gene (reference sequence). The CDR3 has 15 residues. The CDR3 sequence: CASSLTSAQSYEQYF. The full variable domain, its missing parts supplied by reference TRBV7-9 and TRBJ2-7, is DTGVSQNPRHKITKRGQNVTFRCDPISEHNRLYWYRQTLGQGPEFLTYFQNEAQLEKSRLLSDRFSAERPKGSFSTLEIQRTEQGDSAMYLCASSLTSAQSYEQYFGPGTRLTVT.

The V and J genes are TRBV11-2 and TRBJ2-4; the TRBD1 assignment by TCRdb is unverifiable without DNA. In germline, CDR1 is SGHAT, CDR2 FQNNGV. There are 14 residues in the CDR3. The CDR3 loop is CASSLEFVGGIQYF.

V usage is TRBV7-3 and J usage is TRBJ2-1; TCRdb's assignment of TRBD2 cannot be checked, as there is no DNA. This CDR3 region has 15 residues. Germline V lookup: CDR1 SGHTA, CDR2 FQGTGA. This CDR3 is CASSPSGGAMDEQFF.

This rearrangement joins TRBV15 to TRBJ2-3; TCRdb selects TRBD2, and the lack of DNA leaves this call unchecked. The length of the CDR3 is 19 residues. CDR1 is LNHNV, CDR2 YYDKDF, per germline (reference sequence). The CDR3 loop is CATSGPQGSPGLSTDTQYF.

The V gene is TRBV27, the J gene TRBJ2-7. This CDR3 is 13 amino acids long. The germline CDR1 and CDR2 sequences are MNHEY and SMNVEV (reference sequence). This CDR3 is CASSLTLSYEQYF.

By frequency, this clonotype is medium-sized (0.01 to 0.1%). The rearrangement joins TRBV10-3 to TRBJ2-5; TCRdb's assignment of TRBD1 cannot be checked, as there is no DNA. This CDR3 is built from 13 residues. Germline assignment: CDR1 ENHRY and CDR2 SYGVKD. The CDR3 region is CAISKQGAETQYF.

This chain connects TRBV7-2 to TRBJ1-5; TCRdb's D call, TRBD1, is unchecked because there is no DNA. CDR3 size: 15 residues. The germline V gene encodes CDR1 SGHTA and CDR2 FQGNSA. The CDR3 is CASSFQGAGNQPQHF.

J is TRBJ1-2 and V is TRBV9. Germline V gene sequence: CDR1 SGDLS, CDR2 YYNGEE. The CDR3 extends over 14 amino acids. The CDR3 spells CASSVGTYNNGYTF.

The rearrangement uses TRBV11-2 and TRBJ2-1; TCRdb returns TRBD2, unconfirmable since there is no DNA. Germline V gene lookup returns CDR1 SGHAT and CDR2 FQNNGV. The CDR3 consists of 16 residues. CDR3 sequence: CASRGLAGGPGNEQFF.

V is TRBV7-2 and J is TRBJ2-3; without DNA, the TCRdb call of TRBD2 cannot be checked. This CDR3 region has 15 residues. The germline V gene encodes CDR1 SGHTA and CDR2 FQGNSA. The CDR3 protein is CASRPPGGSGDTQYF.

The chain recombines TRBV9 with TRBJ2-1; the TRBD2 assignment by TCRdb is unverifiable without DNA. Germline CDR1 SGDLS, CDR2 YYNGEE. The CDR3 contains 14 residues. CDR3 region: CASSVWGTSNEQFF.

The CDR3 here is CSAPSRGRDQPQHF. This chain links TRBV20-1 with TRBJ1-5; no DNA is available, so the TRBD1 call from TCRdb remains unchecked. Germline values: CDR1 DFQATT, CDR2 SNEGSKA (reference sequence). CDR3 length equals 14 residues.

This clonotype shows up as large by frequency. The CDR3 is CSPKWTVANYGYTF. The V and J genes are TRBV20-1 and TRBJ1-2. The CDR3 covers 14 residues. In germline, CDR1 is DFQATT, CDR2 SNEGSKA (reference sequence).

The rearrangement uses TRBV7-2 and TRBJ2-5; TCRdb proposes TRBD2, but this gene call is untestable without DNA. Germline CDR1 is SGHTA and CDR2 is FQGNSA. There are 17 residues in the CDR3. The CDR3 protein is CASSLAHGLATAETQYF.

The gene calls are TRBV20-1 and TRBJ2-3; TCRdb selects TRBD2, and the lack of DNA leaves this call unchecked. Germline CDR1 is DFQATT and CDR2 is SNEGSKA (reference sequence). The CDR3 covers 14 residues. The CDR3 sequence: CSARVWGEADTQYF.

The chain uses TRBV7-3 and TRBJ2-1; the TCRdb call, TRBD2, lacks DNA for checking. The CDR3 has 15 residues. Germline V gene sequence: CDR1 SGHTA, CDR2 FQGTGA. The CDR3 reads CASSLVAGRYNEQFF. The whole variable domain, filled in from reference TRBV7-3 and TRBJ2-1, reads GAGVSQTPSNKVTEKGKYVELRCDPISGHTALYWYRQSLGQGPEFLIYFQGTGAADDSGLPNDRFFAVRPEGSVSTLKIQRTERGDSAVYLCASSLVAGRYNEQFFGPGTRLTVL.

The chain carries TRBV12-3 or TRBV12-4 and TRBJ2-2; there is no DNA to check the TCRdb D call of TRBD1. CDR3 length equals 16 residues. The CDR3 region is CASSFVDRGLTGELFF.

This chain uses TRBV2 with TRBJ1-2. The germline gives CDR1 SNHLY, CDR2 FYNNEI. The CDR3 runs 13 residues. The CDR3 sequence is CASSENHNYGYTF.